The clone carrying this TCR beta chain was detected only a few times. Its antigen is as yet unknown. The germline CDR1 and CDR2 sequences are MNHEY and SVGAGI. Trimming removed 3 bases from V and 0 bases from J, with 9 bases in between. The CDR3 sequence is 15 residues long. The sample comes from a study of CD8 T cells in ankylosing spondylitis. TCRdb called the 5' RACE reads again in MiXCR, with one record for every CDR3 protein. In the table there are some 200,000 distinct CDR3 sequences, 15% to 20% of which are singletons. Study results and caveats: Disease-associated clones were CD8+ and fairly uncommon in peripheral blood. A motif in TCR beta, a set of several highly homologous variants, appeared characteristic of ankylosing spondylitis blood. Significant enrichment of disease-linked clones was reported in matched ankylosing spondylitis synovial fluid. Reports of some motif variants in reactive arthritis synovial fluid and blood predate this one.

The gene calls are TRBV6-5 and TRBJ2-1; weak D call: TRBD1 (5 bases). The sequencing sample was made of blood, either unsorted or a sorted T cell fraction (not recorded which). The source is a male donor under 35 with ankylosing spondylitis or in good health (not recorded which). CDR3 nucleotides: TGTGCCAGCAGTTATCAGGGAAGCTCCTACAATGAGCAGTTCTTC. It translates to CASSYQGSSYNEQFF.